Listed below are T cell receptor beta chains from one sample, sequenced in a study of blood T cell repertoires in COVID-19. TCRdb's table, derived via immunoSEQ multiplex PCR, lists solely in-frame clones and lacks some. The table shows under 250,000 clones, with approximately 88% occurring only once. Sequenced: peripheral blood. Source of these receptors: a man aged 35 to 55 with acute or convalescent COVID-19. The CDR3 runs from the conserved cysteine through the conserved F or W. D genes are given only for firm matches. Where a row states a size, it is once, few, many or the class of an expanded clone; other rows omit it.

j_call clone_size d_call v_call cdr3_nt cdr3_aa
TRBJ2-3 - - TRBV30 TGTGCCTGGAGTGACGGGAGATACACAGATACGCAGTATTTT CAWSDGRYTDTQYF
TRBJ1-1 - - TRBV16 TGTGCCAGCAGCCGGCCTAGCACTTTGAACACTGAAGCTTTCTTT CASSRPSTLNTEAFF
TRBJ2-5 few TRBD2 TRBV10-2 TGCGCCAGCAGTGAGGGGGTAGCGGGAGGCCGAGGGGAGACCCAGTACTTC CASSEGVAGGRGETQYF
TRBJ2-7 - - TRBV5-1 TGCGCCAGCAGCTTAAATCCGGGATCAACCTACGAGCAGTACTTC CASSLNPGSTYEQYF
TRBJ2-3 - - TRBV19 TGTGCCAGTACCCCAACTTCCTCCACAGATACGCAGTATTTT CASTPTSSTDTQYF
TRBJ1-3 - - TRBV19 TGTGCCAGTAGTTCACAAAGCTCTGGAAACACCATATATTTT CASSSQSSGNTIYF
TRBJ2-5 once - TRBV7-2 TGTGCCAGCCAATTGCAGGGGTCCCAAGAGACCCAGTACTTC CASQLQGSQETQYF
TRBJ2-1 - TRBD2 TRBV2 TGTGCCAGCAGTGGGACGGGACTAGACCTCTCCTACAATGAGCAGTTCTTC CASSGTGLDLSYNEQFF
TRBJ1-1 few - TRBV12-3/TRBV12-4 TGTGCCAGCAGTTGGGGAGGGGACACTGAAGCTTTCTTT CASSWGGDTEAFF
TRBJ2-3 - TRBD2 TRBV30 TGTGCCTGGAGTTGGGGACTAGCGGGAGAGAGCACAGATACGCAGTATTTT CAWSWGLAGESTDTQYF
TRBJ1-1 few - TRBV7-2 TGTGCCAGCAGCTCTGCGGGACCTACCTCTGGTGAAGCTTTCTTT CASSSAGPTSGEAFF
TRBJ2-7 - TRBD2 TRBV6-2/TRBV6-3 TGTGCCAGCAGTTACTCCCTAGCGGGAGTTCCCTACGAGCAGTACTTC CASSYSLAGVPYEQYF
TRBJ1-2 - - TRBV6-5 TGTGCCAGCAGAAGGACAGAAAACTATGGCTACACCTTC CASRRTENYGYTF
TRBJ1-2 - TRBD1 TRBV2 TGTGCCAGCAGCAGGGACAGCGCCAGCTATGGCTACACCTTC CASSRDSASYGYTF
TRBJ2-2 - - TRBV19 TGTGCCAGTAGTATCGTCTGGCATGGGGAGCTGTTTTTT CASSIVWHGELFF
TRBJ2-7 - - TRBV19 TGTGCCAGTAGTGCCGCGGACTACGAGCAGTACTTC CASSAADYEQYF
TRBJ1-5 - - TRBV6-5 TGTGCCAGCAGTTACTCTACAGGACAGCCCCAGCATTTT CASSYSTGQPQHF
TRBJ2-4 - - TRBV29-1 TGCAGCGTCGCTTCCGGGACGGAGGGAAACATTCAGTACTTC CSVASGTEGNIQYF
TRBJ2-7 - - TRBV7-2 TGTGCCAGCAGCTCAGACTGGCACGAGCAGTACTTC CASSSDWHEQYF
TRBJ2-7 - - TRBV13 TGTGCCAGCAGCTTAAGGGCCAGCGGGTGGATCTACGAGCAGTACTTC CASSLRASGWIYEQYF
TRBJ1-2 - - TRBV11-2 TGTGCCAGCAGCTCGTTATACGGGACATCCTCAGCCAACTATGGCTACACCTTC CASSSLYGTSSANYGYTF
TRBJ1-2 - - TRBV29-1 TGCAGCGTTGGCATACAAAACTATGGCTACACCTTC CSVGIQNYGYTF
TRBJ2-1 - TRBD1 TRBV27 TGTGCATCTAGGGAAGACAGGGCAAAATACAATGAGCAGTTCTTC CASREDRAKYNEQFF
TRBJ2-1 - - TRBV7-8 TGTGCCAGCAGCCCAGGGAGGTTGGCCTACAATGAGCAGTTCTTC CASSPGRLAYNEQFF
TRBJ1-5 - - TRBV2 TGTGCCAGCAGTGTGGCCAGGGGTCCGGAGCCCCAGCATTTT CASSVARGPEPQHF
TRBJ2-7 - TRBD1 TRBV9 TGTGCCAGCAGCCCGGGACAGGCCCGATACGAGCAGTACTTC CASSPGQARYEQYF
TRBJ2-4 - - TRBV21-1 TGTGCCAGCAGCAATGGGTCAGGGCCAAAAAACATTCAGTACTTC CASSNGSGPKNIQYF
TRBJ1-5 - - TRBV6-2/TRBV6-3 TGTGCCAGCAGTTACTCGCGGGGCAGCCTGGGCAATCAGCCCCAGCATTTT CASSYSRGSLGNQPQHF
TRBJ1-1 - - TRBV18 TGTGCCAGCTCACGAGCCAGGGGTAAGGACACTGAAGCTTTCTTT CASSRARGKDTEAFF
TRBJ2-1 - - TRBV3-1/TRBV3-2 TGTGCCAGCAGCCAACTTTCGAGGCCGGGGGAGCAGTTCTTC CASSQLSRPGEQFF
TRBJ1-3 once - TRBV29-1 TGCAGCGTTGGTGCCCGGGGCTCTGGAAACACCATATATTTT CSVGARGSGNTIYF
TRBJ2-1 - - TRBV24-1 TGTGCCACCAGTGACCCACAGGGAAAGGGGAATGAGCAGTTCTTC CATSDPQGKGNEQFF
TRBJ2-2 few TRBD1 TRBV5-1 TGCGCCACGACGGGGACAGCGAACACCGGGGAGCTGTTTTTT CATTGTANTGELFF
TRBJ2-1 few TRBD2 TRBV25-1 TGTGCCAGCAGTGATAGTACGCGGGAGGGCCATGAGCAGTTCTTC CASSDSTREGHEQFF
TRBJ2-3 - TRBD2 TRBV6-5 TGTGCCAGCAACAGACTAGCGGGAGACACAGATACGCAGTATTTT CASNRLAGDTDTQYF
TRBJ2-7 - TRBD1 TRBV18 TGTGCCAGCTCTGATACCCGGACAGGGGAGGCCGAGCAGTACTTC CASSDTRTGEAEQYF
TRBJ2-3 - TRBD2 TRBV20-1 TGCAGTGCTAGTCACGGAGCGGGGGGAACAGATACGCAGTATTTT CSASHGAGGTDTQYF
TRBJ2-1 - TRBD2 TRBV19 TGTGCCAGTAGTTGGGACTACCGGAGCTCCTACAATGAGCAGTTCTTC CASSWDYRSSYNEQFF
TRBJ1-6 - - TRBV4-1 TGCGCCAGCAGCCAAGATAGTAACGTCTCACCCCTCCACTTT CASSQDSNVSPLHF
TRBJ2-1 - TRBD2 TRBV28 TGTGCCAGCAGCCTGGGACTAGCGGGGTTCTTCTTC CASSLGLAGFFF
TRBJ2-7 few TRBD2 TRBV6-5 TGTGCCAGCGCCACTAGCGGGTATCTTGAGCAGTACTTC CASATSGYLEQYF
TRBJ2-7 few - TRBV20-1 TGCAGTGCTAGTCCTAGGCCTTACGAGCAGTACTTC CSASPRPYEQYF
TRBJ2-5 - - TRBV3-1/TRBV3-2 TGTGCCAGCAGCCAATTGGCAGGGGGGAGCCAAGAGACCCAGTACTTC CASSQLAGGSQETQYF
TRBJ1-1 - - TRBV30 TGTGCCTGGAGCCTGACGACAGGGAACACTGAAGCTTTCTTT CAWSLTTGNTEAFF
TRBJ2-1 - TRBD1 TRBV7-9 TGTGCCAGCAGTCGAATCAGGGGGCGATACAATGAGCAGTTCTTC CASSRIRGRYNEQFF
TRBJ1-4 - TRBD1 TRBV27 TGTGCCAGCAGTGACCTAGGGCGAGGGGGCGATGAAAAACTGTTTTTT CASSDLGRGGDEKLFF
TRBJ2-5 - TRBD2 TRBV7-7 TGTGCCAGCAGCTCGGGACTAGCGGGAGGGTTAGGGACCCAGTACTTC CASSSGLAGGLGTQYF
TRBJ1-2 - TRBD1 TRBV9 TGTGCCAGCAGCGTAACCAGGGGGCGCAACTATGGCTACACCTTC CASSVTRGRNYGYTF
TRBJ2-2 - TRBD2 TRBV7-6 TGTGCCAGCAGCCAGCTAGCGGGAGTATCCGGGGAGCTGTTTTTT CASSQLAGVSGELFF
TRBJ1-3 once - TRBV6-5 TGTGCCAGCAGTTCTAGGGGGTTTGCTGGAAACACCATATATTTT CASSSRGFAGNTIYF
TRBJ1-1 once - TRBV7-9 TGTGCCAGCAGCCCCCGGGGTGTCCCAGCTTTCTTT CASSPRGVPAFF
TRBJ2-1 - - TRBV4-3 TGCGCCAGCAGCCAAGATGGGGAGAGCTTGGGTGAGCAGTTCTTC CASSQDGESLGEQFF
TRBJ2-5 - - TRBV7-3 TGTGCCAGCAGCAATAATCCCACTTCCCAAGAGACCCAGTACTTC CASSNNPTSQETQYF
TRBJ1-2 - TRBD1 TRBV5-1 TGCGCCAGCAGCTTGGGAGAAGGGGGCGACTATGGCTACACCTTC CASSLGEGGDYGYTF
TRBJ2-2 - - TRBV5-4 TGTGCCAGCAGCTTGGGTTTTAGTGCCGGGGAGCTGTTTTTT CASSLGFSAGELFF
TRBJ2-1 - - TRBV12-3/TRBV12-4 TGTGCCAGCAGTTACACTAAATACAATGAGCAGTTCTTC CASSYTKYNEQFF
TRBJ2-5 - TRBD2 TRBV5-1 TGCGCCAGCAGCTCAGCCGGGACTAGCGGGAGAGAGACCCAGTACTTC CASSSAGTSGRETQYF
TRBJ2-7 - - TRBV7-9 TGTGCCAGCAGCCCGGACTGGACCACGGTCAACTTC CASSPDWTTVNF
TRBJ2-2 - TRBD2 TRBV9 TGTGCCAGCAGCGTAGCTCCTAGCGGGAGTGGGGAGCTGTTTTTT CASSVAPSGSGELFF
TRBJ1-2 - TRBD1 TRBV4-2 TGTGCCAGCAGCCGGGGACAGGGCTCTAACTATGGCTACACCTTC CASSRGQGSNYGYTF